Below, one TCR beta chain is given with its context. Antigen specificity is unknown. The sample is drawn from a study of shared clonotypes between healthy human individuals. Study-level points and caveats: Naive subsets, compared against memory subsets, generally had larger estimated richness values. Against clonotypes common to all four donors, non-shared ones had lower generation probabilities. Researchers sampled blood only, noting tissue repertoires likely differ. Clonotype sharing among the donors was expected to vary with sequencing depth.

The CDR3 sequence is 14 residues long. In germline, CDR1 is GTSNPN, CDR2 SVGIG (reference sequence). V lost 4 bases to trimming and J lost 5 bases; unmatched junction nucleotides: 11. Profiling relied on immunoSEQ multiplex PCR, and the TCRdb table lists in-frame clones only, not all of them. The data show some 2,000,000 clones, approximately 95% seen once. The source material was naive CD4+ T cells sorted from blood. As to subset: CD45RA+ positively selected. V and J are TRBV30 and TRBJ2-7, with TRBD2 matching 7 bases. The TCR originated in a man aged 18 to 29 in good health. The CDR3 loop reads CAWTLGGVSNEQYF. In nucleotides, the CDR3 is TGTGCCTGGACCCTGGGGGGGGTAAGCAACGAGCAGTACTTC.